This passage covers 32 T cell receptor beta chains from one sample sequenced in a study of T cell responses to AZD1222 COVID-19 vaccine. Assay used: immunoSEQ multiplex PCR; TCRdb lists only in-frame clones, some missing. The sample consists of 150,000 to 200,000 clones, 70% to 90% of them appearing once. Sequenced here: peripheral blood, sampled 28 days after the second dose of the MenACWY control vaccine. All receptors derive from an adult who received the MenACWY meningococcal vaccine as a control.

Here the CDR3 reads CASSGDSPLWGYTF. The CDR3 nucleotides read TGTGCCAGCAGCGGGGATTCCCCACTATGGGGCTACACCTTC. The chain combines TRBV3-1 (or the pseudogene TRBV3-2) with TRBJ1-2; D remains unclear. Germline-derived CDR1 and CDR2 are LGHDT and YNNKEL (reference sequence). The CDR3 loop spans 14 amino acids. V was clipped by 5 bases and J by 8 bases, with 18 bases between them.

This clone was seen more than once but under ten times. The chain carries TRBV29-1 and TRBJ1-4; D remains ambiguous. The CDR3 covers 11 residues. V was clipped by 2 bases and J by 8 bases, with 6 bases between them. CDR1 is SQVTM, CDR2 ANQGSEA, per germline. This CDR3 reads CSVEKSEKLFF. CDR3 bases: TGCAGCGTTGAAAAGTCAGAAAAACTGTTTTTT.

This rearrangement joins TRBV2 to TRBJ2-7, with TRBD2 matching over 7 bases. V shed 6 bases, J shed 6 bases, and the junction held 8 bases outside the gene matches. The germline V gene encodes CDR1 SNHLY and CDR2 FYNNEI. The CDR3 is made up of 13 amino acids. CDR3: CASSPVTSSEQYF. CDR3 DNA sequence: TGTGCCAGCAGCCCAGTGACTAGCAGCGAGCAGTACTTC.

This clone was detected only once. CDR3 coding DNA: TGTGCCAGCAGTTACGTACTGGGGGATGGCTACACCTTC. Protein: CASSYVLGDGYTF. The chain is built from TRBV6-5 and TRBJ1-2; D may be TRBD1 (5 bases). Germline CDR1 is MNHEY and CDR2 is SVGAGI. Trimming stripped 2 bases from V and 6 bases from J, with 10 bases between. This CDR3 region has 13 residues.

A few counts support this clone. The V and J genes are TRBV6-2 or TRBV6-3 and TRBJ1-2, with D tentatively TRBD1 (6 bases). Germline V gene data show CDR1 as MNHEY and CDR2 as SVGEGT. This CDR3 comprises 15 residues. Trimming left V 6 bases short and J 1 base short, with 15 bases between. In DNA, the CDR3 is TGTGCCAGCAGCTCTGGGGGCAGGGTTAACTATGGCTACACCTTC. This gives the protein CASSSGGRVNYGYTF.

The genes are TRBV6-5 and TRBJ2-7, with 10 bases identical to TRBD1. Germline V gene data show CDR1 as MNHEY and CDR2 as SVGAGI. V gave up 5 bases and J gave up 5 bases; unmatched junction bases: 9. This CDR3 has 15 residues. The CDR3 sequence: CASSRRGTGDHEQYF. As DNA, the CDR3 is TGTGCCAGCAGTCGCCGAGGGACAGGGGACCACGAGCAGTACTTC.

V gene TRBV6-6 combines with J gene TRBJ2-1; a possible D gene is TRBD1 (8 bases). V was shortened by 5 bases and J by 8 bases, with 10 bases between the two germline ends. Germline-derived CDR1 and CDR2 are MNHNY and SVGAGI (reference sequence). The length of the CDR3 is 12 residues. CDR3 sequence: CASSTGGDEQFF. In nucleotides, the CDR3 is TGTGCCAGCAGTACAGGGGGGGATGAGCAGTTCTTC.

In DNA, the CDR3 is TGTGCCAGCTCACCAGCTAGCGGGCCCGGGGAGCTGTTTTTT. This codes for CASSPASGPGELFF. This rearrangement joins TRBV18 to TRBJ2-2, with 8 positions matching TRBD2. With V trimmed by 2 bases and J by 6 bases, 2 bases remained unmatched. Germline CDR1 and CDR2: KGHSH and LQKENI. This CDR3 contains 14 residues.

The CDR3 is CASSVGQGHTEAFF. CDR3 in DNA: TGTGCCAGCAGCGTTGGCCAGGGGCACACTGAAGCTTTCTTT. The gene calls are TRBV9 and TRBJ1-1, with D perhaps matching TRBD1 (6 bases). The CDR3 consists of 14 residues. CDR1 and CDR2 from the germline V gene are SGDLS and YYNGEE. V was cut by 2 bases and J by 3 bases, with 11 bases left in between. Together with reference TRBV9 and TRBJ1-1, the CDR3 gives the full variable domain: DSGVTQTPKHLITATGQRVTLRCSPRSGDLSVYWYQQSLDQGLQFLIQYYNGEERAKGNILERFSAQQFPDLHSELNLSSLELGDSALYFCASSVGQGHTEAFFGQGTRLTVV.

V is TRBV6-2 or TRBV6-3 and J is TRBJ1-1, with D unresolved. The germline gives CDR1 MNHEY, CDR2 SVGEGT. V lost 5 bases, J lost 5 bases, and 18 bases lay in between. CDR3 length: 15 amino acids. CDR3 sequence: CASSHRREPETEAFF. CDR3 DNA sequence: TGTGCCAGCAGTCATCGAAGGGAGCCAGAGACTGAAGCTTTCTTT.

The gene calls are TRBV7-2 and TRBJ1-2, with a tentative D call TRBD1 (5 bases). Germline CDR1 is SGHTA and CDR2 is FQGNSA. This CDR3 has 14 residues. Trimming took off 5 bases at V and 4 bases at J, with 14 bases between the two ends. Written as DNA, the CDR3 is TGTGCCAGCAGCATACCGACGGGACTCTATGGCTACACCTTC. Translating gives CASSIPTGLYGYTF.

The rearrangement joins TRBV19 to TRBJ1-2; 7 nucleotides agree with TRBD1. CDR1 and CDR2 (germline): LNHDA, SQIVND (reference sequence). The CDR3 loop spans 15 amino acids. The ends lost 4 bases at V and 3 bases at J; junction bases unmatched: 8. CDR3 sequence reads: CASSSPGQIYYGYTF. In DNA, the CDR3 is TGTGCCAGTAGTAGTCCGGGACAGATCTACTATGGCTACACCTTC.

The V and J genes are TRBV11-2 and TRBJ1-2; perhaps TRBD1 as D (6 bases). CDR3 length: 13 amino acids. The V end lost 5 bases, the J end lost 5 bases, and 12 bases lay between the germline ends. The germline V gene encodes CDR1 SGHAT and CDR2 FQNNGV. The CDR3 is CASSRDTSYGYTF. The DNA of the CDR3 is TGTGCCAGCAGCAGGGACACCTCATATGGCTACACCTTC.

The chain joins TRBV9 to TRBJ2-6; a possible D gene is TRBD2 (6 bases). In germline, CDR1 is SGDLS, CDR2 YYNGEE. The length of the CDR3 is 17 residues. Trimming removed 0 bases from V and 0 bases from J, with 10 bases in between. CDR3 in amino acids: CASSVAQAGSGANVLTF. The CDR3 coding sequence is TGTGCCAGCAGCGTAGCTCAAGCGGGCTCTGGGGCCAACGTCCTGACTTTC. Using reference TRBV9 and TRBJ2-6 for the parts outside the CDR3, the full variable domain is DSGVTQTPKHLITATGQRVTLRCSPRSGDLSVYWYQQSLDQGLQFLIQYYNGEERAKGNILERFSAQQFPDLHSELNLSSLELGDSALYFCASSVAQAGSGANVLTFGAGSRLTVL.

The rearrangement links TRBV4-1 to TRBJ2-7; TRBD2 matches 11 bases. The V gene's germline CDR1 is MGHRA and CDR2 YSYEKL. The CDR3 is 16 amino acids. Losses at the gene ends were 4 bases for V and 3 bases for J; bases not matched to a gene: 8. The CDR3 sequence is CASSRLLAGGLYEQYF. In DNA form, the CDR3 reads TGCGCCAGCAGCCGTTTGCTAGCGGGAGGCCTCTACGAGCAGTACTTC.

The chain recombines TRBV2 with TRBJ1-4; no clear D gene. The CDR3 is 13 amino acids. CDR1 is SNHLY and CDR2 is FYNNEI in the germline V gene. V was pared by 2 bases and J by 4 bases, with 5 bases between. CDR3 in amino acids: CASSEPVNEKLFF. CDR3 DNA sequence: TGTGCCAGCAGTGAACCAGTTAATGAAAAACTGTTTTTT.

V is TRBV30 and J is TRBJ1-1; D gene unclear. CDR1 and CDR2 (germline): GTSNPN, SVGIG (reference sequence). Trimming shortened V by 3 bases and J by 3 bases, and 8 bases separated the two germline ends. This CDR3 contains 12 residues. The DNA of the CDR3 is TGTGCCTGGAGCCGCCGGGACACTGAAGCTTTCTTT. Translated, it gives CAWSRRDTEAFF.

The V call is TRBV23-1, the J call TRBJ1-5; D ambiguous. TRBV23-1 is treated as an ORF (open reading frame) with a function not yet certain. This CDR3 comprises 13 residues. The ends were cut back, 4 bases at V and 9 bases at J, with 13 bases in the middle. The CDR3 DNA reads TGCGCCAGCAGTCCCGGGGAAGTGCGGCCCCAGCATTTT. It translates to CASSPGEVRPQHF.

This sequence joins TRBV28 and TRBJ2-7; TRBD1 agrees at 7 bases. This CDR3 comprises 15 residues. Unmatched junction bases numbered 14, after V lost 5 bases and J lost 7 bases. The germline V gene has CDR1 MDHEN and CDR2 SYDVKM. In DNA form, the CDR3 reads TGTGCCAGCAGTGTGACCTCCGGACAGGCTTGGGAGCAGTACTTC. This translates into CASSVTSGQAWEQYF. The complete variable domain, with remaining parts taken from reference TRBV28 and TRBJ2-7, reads DVKVTQSSRYLVKRTGEKVFLECVQDMDHENMFWYRQDPGLGLRLIYFSYDVKMKEKGDIPEGYSVSREKKERFSLILESASTNQTSMYLCASSVTSGQAWEQYFGPGTRLTVT.

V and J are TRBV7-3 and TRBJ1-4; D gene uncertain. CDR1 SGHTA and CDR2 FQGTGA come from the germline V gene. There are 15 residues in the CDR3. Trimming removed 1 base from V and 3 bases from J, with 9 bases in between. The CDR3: CASSLNGEPNEKLFF. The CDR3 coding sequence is TGTGCCAGCAGCTTAAACGGGGAACCTAATGAAAAACTGTTTTTT.

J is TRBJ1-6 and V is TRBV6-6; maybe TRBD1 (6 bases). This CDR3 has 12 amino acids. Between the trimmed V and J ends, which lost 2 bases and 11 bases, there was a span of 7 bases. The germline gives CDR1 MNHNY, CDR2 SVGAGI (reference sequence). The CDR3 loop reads CASSYEGAPLHF. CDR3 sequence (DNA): TGTGCCAGCAGTTACGAGGGGGCACCCCTCCACTTT.

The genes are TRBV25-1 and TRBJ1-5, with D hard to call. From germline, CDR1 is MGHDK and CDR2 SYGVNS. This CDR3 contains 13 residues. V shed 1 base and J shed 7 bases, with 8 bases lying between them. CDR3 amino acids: CASSESGAQPQHF. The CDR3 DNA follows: TGTGCCAGCAGTGAATCAGGTGCGCAGCCCCAGCATTTT.

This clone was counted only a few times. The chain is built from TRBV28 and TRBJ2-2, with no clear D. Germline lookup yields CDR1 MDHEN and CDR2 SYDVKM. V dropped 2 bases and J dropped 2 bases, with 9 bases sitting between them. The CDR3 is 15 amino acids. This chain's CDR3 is CASSLPQTNTGELFF. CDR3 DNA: TGTGCCAGCAGTTTACCACAAACCAACACCGGGGAGCTGTTTTTT. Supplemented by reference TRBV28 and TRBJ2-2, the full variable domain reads DVKVTQSSRYLVKRTGEKVFLECVQDMDHENMFWYRQDPGLGLRLIYFSYDVKMKEKGDIPEGYSVSREKKERFSLILESASTNQTSMYLCASSLPQTNTGELFFGEGSRLTVL.

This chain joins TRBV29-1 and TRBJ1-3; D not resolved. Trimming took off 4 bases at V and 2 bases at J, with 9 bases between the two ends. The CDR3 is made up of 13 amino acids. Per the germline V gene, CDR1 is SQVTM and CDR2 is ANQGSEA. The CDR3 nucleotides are TGCAGCGTTGGCAACAGAGCTGGAAACACCATATATTTT. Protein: CSVGNRAGNTIYF. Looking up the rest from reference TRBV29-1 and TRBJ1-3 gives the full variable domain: SAVISQKPSRDICQRGTSLTIQCQVDSQVTMMFWYRQQPGQSLTLIATANQGSEATYESGFVIDKFPISRPNLTFSTLTVSNMSPEDSSIYLCSVGNRAGNTIYFGEGSWLTVV.

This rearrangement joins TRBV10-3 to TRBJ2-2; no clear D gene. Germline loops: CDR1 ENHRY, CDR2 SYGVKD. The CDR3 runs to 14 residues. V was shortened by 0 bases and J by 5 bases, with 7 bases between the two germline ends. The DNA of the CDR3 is TGTGCCATCAGTGAGTCCTGGGATACCGGGGAGCTGTTTTTT. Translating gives CAISESWDTGELFF.

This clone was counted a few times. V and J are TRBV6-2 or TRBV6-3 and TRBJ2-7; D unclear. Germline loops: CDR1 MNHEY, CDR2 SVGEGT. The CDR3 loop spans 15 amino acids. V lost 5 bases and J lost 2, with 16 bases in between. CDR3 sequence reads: CASSPSFVGTYEQYF. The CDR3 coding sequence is TGTGCCAGCAGTCCGAGTTTCGTGGGAACCTACGAGCAGTACTTC.

The CDR3 sequence is CASSPPTKQTYEQYF. DNA of the CDR3: TGTGCCAGCTCACCACCGACAAAACAGACCTACGAGCAGTACTTC. The J gene is TRBJ2-7, the V gene TRBV18; D not resolved. CDR1 and CDR2 (germline): KGHSH, LQKENI. Between the trimmed V and J ends, which lost 0 bases and 2 bases, there was a span of 11 bases. The CDR3 is 15 residues long.

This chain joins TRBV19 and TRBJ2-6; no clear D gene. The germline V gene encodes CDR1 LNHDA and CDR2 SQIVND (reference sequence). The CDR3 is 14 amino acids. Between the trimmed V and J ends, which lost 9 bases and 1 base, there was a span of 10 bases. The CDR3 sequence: CASRSGSGANVLTF. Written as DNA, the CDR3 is TGTGCCAGCCGGAGTGGGTCTGGGGCCAACGTCCTGACTTTC.

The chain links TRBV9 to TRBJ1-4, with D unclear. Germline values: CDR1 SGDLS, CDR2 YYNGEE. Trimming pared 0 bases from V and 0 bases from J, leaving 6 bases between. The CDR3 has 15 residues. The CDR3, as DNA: TGTGCCAGCAGCGTAGGAGGCGCAACTAATGAAAAACTGTTTTTT. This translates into CASSVGGATNEKLFF.

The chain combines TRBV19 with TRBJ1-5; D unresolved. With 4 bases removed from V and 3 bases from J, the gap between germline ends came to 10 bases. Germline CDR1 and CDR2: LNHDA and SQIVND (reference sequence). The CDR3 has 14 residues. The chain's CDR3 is CASSTTRTNQPQHF. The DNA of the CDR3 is TGTGCCAGTAGTACCACCAGGACCAATCAGCCCCAGCATTTT. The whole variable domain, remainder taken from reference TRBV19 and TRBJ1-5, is DGGITQSPKYLFRKEGQNVTLSCEQNLNHDAMYWYRQDPGQGLRLIYYSQIVNDFQKGDIAEGYSVSREKKESFPLTVTSAQKNPTAFYLCASSTTRTNQPQHFGDGTRLSIL.

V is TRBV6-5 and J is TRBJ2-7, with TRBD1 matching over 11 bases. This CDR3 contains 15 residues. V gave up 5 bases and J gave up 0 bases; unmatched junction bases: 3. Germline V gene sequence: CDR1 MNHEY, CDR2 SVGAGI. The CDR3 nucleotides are TGTGCCAGCAGTCTCGGGACAGGGGGCTCCTACGAGCAGTACTTC. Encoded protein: CASSLGTGGSYEQYF.

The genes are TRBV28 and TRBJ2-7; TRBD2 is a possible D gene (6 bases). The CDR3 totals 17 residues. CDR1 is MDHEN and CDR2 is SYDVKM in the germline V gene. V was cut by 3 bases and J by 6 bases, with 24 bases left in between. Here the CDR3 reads CASSFGGSLGVLGEQYF. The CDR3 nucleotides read TGTGCCAGCAGTTTCGGGGGATCTCTAGGGGTTCTGGGCGAGCAGTACTTC. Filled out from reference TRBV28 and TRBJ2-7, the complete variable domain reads DVKVTQSSRYLVKRTGEKVFLECVQDMDHENMFWYRQDPGLGLRLIYFSYDVKMKEKGDIPEGYSVSREKKERFSLILESASTNQTSMYLCASSFGGSLGVLGEQYFGPGTRLTVT.